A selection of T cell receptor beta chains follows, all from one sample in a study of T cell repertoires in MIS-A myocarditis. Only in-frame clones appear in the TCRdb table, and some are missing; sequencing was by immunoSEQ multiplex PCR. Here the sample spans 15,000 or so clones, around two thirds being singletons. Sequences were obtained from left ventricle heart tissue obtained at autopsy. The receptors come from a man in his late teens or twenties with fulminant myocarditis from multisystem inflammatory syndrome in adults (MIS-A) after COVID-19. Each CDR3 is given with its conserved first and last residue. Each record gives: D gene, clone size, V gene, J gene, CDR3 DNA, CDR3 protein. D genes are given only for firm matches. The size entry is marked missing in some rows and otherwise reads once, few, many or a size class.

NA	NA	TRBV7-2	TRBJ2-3	TGTGCCAGCAGCTTAATTCATGCGGACACAGATACGCAGTATTTT	CASSLIHADTDTQYF
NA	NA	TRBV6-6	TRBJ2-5	TGTGCCAGCAGGGGGGAGACCCAGTACTTC	CASRGETQYF
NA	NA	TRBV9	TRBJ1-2	TGTGCCAGCAGCCCCGTCAGGGGTGATGACAACTATGGCTACACCTTC	CASSPVRGDDNYGYTF
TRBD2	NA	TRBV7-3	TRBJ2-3	TGTGCCAGCAGTACTAGCGGGAGCGGAGATACGCAGTATTTT	CASSTSGSGDTQYF
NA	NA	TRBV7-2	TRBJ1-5	TGTGCCAGCAGCGTGTTAGTTCAGGGTGGACAGCCCCAGCATTTT	CASSVLVQGGQPQHF
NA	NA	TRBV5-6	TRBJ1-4	TGTGCCAGCAGCTTGGGAGCGGCTAATGAAAAACTGTTTTTT	CASSLGAANEKLFF
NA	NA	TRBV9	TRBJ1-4	TGTGCCAGCAGCCCCCGAGAGGGGCCCGAAAAACTGTTTTTT	CASSPREGPEKLFF
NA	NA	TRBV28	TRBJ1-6	TGTGCCAGCAGTGGTATTATTTTGAGCTCCTATAATTCACCCCTCCACTTT	CASSGIILSSYNSPLHF
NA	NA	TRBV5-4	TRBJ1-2	TGTGCCAGCAGCTTGGAGGCCAGGCTGGTTTCCTTC	CASSLEARLVSF
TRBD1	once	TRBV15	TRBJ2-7	TGTGCCACCAGCAGAAGACAGGGTTCCCCCTACGAGCAGTACTTC	CATSRRQGSPYEQYF
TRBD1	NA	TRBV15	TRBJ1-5	TGTGCCACCAGCAGACGACGGGACAGTTATCAGCCCCAGCATTTT	CATSRRRDSYQPQHF
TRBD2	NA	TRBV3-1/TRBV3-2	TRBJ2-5	TGTGCCAGCAGCTGGACTAGCGGTAGGGAGACCCAGTACTTC	CASSWTSGRETQYF
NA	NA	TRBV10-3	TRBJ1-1	TGTGCCATCAGTGACCCCAAGGTTGATGTGGACACTGAAGCTTTCTTT	CAISDPKVDVDTEAFF
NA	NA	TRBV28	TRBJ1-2	TGTGCCAGCAGTTTTCACGGGGGCCGGTCGGGCTATGGCTACACCTTC	CASSFHGGRSGYGYTF
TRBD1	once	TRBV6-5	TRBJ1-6	TGTGCCAGTTCGACAGGGCGCCCCTATAATTCACCCCTCCACTTT	CASSTGRPYNSPLHF
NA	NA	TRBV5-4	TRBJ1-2	TGTGCCAGCAGCTTTCGAGGAGCTAACTATGGCTACACCTTC	CASSFRGANYGYTF
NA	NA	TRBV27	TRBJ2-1	TGTGCCAGCAGTTTGGGGACCGGCTACAATGAGCAGTTCTTC	CASSLGTGYNEQFF
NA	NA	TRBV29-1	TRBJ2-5	TGCAGCGTGGACCTAACACGGGCGTACCAAGAGACCCAGTACTTC	CSVDLTRAYQETQYF
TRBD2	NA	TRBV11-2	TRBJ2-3	TGTGCCAGCAGCCCAGGACTAGTAATCACAGATACGCAGTATTTT	CASSPGLVITDTQYF
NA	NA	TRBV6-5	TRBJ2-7	TGTGCCACCGAGACTGAGACCTACGAGCAGTACTTC	CATETETYEQYF
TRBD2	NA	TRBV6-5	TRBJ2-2	TGTGCCAGCAGTAGCCTAGCGGGAGGCGGGGAGCTGTTTTTT	CASSSLAGGGELFF
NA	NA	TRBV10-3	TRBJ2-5	TGTACCATAGGACCGGAACTACAAGAGACCCAGTACTTC	CTIGPELQETQYF
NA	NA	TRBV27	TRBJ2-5	TGTGCCAGCAGACGTGGGACACCGCGACAAGAGACCCAGTACTTC	CASRRGTPRQETQYF
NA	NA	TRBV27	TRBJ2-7	TGTGCCAGCAGTTCGGGACGCTGGTACGAGCAGTACTTC	CASSSGRWYEQYF
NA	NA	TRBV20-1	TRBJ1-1	TGCAGTGCCTCGGACGGAACTGAAGCTTTCTTT	CSASDGTEAFF
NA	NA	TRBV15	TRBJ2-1	TGTGCCACCAGCAGAAAGGACAGAAACAATGAGCAGTTCTTC	CATSRKDRNNEQFF
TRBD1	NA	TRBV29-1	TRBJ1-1	TGCAGCGTTGCAGGGGGCTGGGGGATGAACACTGAAGCTTTCTTT	CSVAGGWGMNTEAFF
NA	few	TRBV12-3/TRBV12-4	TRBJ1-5	TGTGCCAGCAGCACAGGGAGCAATCAGCCCCAGCATTTT	CASSTGSNQPQHF
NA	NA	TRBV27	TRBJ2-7	TGTGCCAGCAGTTTGGGGGGTAGGTCCTACGAGCAGTACTTC	CASSLGGRSYEQYF
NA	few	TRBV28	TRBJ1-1	TGTGCCAGCATGGTAAGGGGCACTGAAGCTTTCTTT	CASMVRGTEAFF
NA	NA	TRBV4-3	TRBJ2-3	TGCGCCAGCAGCCAAGGAGGGCTCGTGTATTTT	CASSQGGLVYF
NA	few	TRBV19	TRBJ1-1	TGTGCCAGTAGTATAGATCTGGATGGCACTGAAGCTTTCTTT	CASSIDLDGTEAFF
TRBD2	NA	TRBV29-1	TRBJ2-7	TGCAGCGTTGAAGGGGGGACTAGCAGGTACGAGCAGTACTTC	CSVEGGTSRYEQYF
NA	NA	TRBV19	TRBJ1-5	TGTGCCAGTAGTGATCGCGGGGCCTATAGCAATCAGCCCCAGCATTTT	CASSDRGAYSNQPQHF
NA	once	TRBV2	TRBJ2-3	TGTGCCAGCACAAACGGAGATACGCAGTATTTT	CASTNGDTQYF
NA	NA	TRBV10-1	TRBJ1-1	TGCGCCAGCAGTGATGAAGGGAACACTGAAGCTTTCTTT	CASSDEGNTEAFF
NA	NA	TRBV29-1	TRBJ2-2	TGCAGCATCTACAGCAACACCGGGGAGCTGTTTTTT	CSIYSNTGELFF
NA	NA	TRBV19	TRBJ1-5	TGTGCCAGTAGTATGGTCGGGCAGCCCCAGCATTTT	CASSMVGQPQHF
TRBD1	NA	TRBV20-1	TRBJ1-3	TGCAGTGCTAGTCGGACAGGGGGAAACACCATATATTTT	CSASRTGGNTIYF
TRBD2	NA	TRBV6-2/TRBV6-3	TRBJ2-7	TGTGCCAGCAGCCCCGGACTAGCGGGAGTGAACTACGAGCAGTACTTC	CASSPGLAGVNYEQYF
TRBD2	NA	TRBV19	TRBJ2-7	TGTGCCAGTAGTCCCCTTCTGGGAGGGTACGAGCAGTACTTC	CASSPLLGGYEQYF
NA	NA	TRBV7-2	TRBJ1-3	TGTGCCAGCAGCTCCTATACAGGGACTGGAAACACCATATATTTT	CASSSYTGTGNTIYF
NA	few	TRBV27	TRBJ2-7	TGTGCCAGCAGTCGGGCGGATTCCTACGAGCAGTACTTC	CASSRADSYEQYF
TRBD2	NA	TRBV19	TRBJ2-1	TGTGCCAGTAGCCTTGGGACTAGCAATGAGCAGTTCTTC	CASSLGTSNEQFF
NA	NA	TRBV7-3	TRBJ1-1	TGTGCCAGCAGCTCCGCGGGGGGGAGGGGTGAAGCTTTCTTT	CASSSAGGRGEAFF
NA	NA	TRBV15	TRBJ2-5	TGTGCCACCAGTCTGACAGGCCAAGAGACCCAGTACTTC	CATSLTGQETQYF
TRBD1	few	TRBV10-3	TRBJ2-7	TGTGCCATCAGGGCGACAGGGACCACCTACGAGCAGTACTTC	CAIRATGTTYEQYF
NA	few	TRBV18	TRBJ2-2	TGTGCCAGCTCACCTTACGACAGCGGGGAGCTGTTTTTT	CASSPYDSGELFF
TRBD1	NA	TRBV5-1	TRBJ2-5	TGCGCCAGCAGCCCCGGGACAGAAAAAGAGACCCAGTACTTC	CASSPGTEKETQYF
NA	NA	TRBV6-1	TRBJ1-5	TGTGCCAGCAGTGACCCCTATAGCAATCAGCCCCAGCATTTT	CASSDPYSNQPQHF
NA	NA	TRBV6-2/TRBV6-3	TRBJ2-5	TGTGCCAGCAGCCCTCGCGAGGAAGAGACCCAGTACTTC	CASSPREEETQYF
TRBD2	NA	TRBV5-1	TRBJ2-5	TGCGCCAGCAGCAAGGGACTAGCGGGGGGGGAGACCCAGTACTTC	CASSKGLAGGETQYF
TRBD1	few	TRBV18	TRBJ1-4	TGTGCCAGCTCACCATCCTCGGGACAGGGTGACCTAGGGGAAAAACTGTTTTTT	CASSPSSGQGDLGEKLFF
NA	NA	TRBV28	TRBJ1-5	TGTGCCAGCAGTTCCAACTTGGGGGGGCCCCAGCATTTT	CASSSNLGGPQHF